This section outlines one TCR beta chain sequence together with its context. Its antigen is as yet unknown. V lost 5 bases, J lost 0 bases, and 14 bases lay in between. This CDR3 is built from 16 residues. Per germline, CDR1 MNHEY and CDR2 SMNVEV (reference sequence). This sample was taken from a study of a mutant IDH1 vaccine in newly diagnosed glioma. Study in general: Treated patients showed a male proportion of around 60%, a female proportion of around 40%, and a mean age of approximately 40 years. Antecedent treatment encompassed radiotherapy, temozolomide, or their combination; the majority received both. Study observations and caveats: Changes in the top peripheral T cell clonotypes seemingly had no bearing on pseudoprogression. Induction of immune responses by the vaccine occurred in about 93% of patients.

Time point described: baseline, week 1 (first vaccination visit). Treatment described: pre-vaccination baseline after standard-of-care therapy. Produced via immunoSEQ multiplex PCR; TCRdb's table is partial and in-frame only. The table records around 89,000 clones, under 90% of them present only once. The V call is TRBV27, the J call TRBJ1-5, with a weak D call TRBD1 (6 bases). This receptor was taken from a woman aged 50 to 60 with glioma. The source material was PBMCs, sampled from a glioma patient treated with radiotherapy, temozolomide or both. CDR3 region: CASSPRQAYSNQPQHF. Written as DNA, the CDR3 is TGTGCCAGCAGTCCCCGACAGGCATATAGCAATCAGCCCCAGCATTTT.